Sequencing of this TCR beta chain was carried out in a study of early T cells in non-severe SARS-CoV-2 infection. Study information: Alpha and beta chains were unpaired, from unsorted whole-blood bulk RNA. The study's findings and limits: VDJdb matching skewed toward anti-spike CD8 responses, missing private and CD4 specificities.

This clonotype has only a few counts. Its specificity is not known. V was pared by 6 bases and J by 6 bases, with 21 bases between. CDR1 and CDR2 from the germline V gene are MDHEN and SYDVKM. This CDR3 spans 15 amino acids. Unique molecular identifier tags were affixed to discrete cDNA molecules. One entry per CDR3 protein results from TCRdb running MiXCR on the 5' RACE reads. The sample contains tens of thousands of distinct CDR3 sequences, under 15% of which appear only once. The chain joins TRBV28 to TRBJ2-7; TRBD2 might be the D (6 bases). Sequencing was done on a sample of whole blood. The clonotype was recovered from an adult who was a healthcare worker with PCR-confirmed SARS-CoV-2 infection or an uninfected control (not recorded which). The CDR3 region has the DNA TGTGCCAGCAGGCCGCCCTTTGCGGGAACTTTCGAGCAGTACTTC. Its translation is CASRPPFAGTFEQYF.